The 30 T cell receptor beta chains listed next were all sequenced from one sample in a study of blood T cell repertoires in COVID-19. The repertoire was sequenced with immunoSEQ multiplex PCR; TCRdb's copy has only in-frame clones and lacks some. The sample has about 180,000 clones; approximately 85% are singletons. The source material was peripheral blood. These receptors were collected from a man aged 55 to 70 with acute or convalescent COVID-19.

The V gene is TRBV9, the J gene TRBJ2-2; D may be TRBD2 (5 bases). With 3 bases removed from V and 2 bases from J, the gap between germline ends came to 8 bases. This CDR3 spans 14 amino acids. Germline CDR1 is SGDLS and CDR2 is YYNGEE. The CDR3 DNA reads TGTGCCAGCAGCGGACTAACTAACACCGGGGAGCTGTTTTTT. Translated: CASSGLTNTGELFF. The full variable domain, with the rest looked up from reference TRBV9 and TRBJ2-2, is DSGVTQTPKHLITATGQRVTLRCSPRSGDLSVYWYQQSLDQGLQFLIQYYNGEERAKGNILERFSAQQFPDLHSELNLSSLELGDSALYFCASSGLTNTGELFFGEGSRLTVL.

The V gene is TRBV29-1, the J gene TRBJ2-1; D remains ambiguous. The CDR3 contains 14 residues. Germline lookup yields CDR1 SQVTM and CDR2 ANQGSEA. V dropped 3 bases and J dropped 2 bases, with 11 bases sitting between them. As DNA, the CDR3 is TGCAGCGTTGAGGCGGCGGATACCTACAATGAGCAGTTCTTC. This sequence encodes CSVEAADTYNEQFF.

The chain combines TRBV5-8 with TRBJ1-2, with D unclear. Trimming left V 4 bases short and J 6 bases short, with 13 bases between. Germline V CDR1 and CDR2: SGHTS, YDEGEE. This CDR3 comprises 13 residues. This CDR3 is CASSLRARDGYTF. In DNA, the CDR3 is TGTGCCAGCAGCCTGCGGGCGAGGGATGGCTACACCTTC. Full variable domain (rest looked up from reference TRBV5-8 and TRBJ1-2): EAGVTQSPTHLIKTRGQQATLRCSPISGHTSVYWYQQALGLGLQFLLWYDEGEERNRGNFPPRFSGRQFPNYSSELNVNALELEDSALYLCASSLRARDGYTFGSGTRLTVV.

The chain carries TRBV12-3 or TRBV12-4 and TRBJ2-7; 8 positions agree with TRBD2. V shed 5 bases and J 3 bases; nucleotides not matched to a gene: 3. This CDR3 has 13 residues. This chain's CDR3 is CASSISGSYEQYF. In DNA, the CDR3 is TGTGCCAGCAGTATCAGCGGGAGCTACGAGCAGTACTTC.

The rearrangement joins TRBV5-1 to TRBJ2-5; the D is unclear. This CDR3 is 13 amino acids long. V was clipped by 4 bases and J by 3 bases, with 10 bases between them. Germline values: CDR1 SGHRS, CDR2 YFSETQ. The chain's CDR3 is CASSLDRKETQYF. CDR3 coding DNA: TGCGCCAGCAGCCTAGATCGAAAAGAGACCCAGTACTTC.

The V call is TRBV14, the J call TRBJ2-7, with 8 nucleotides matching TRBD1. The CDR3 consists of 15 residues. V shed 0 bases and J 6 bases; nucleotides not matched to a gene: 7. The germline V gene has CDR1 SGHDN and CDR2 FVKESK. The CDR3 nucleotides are TGTGCCAGCAGCCAAGATCCAGGACAGGGCAGCGAGCAGTACTTC. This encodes CASSQDPGQGSEQYF.

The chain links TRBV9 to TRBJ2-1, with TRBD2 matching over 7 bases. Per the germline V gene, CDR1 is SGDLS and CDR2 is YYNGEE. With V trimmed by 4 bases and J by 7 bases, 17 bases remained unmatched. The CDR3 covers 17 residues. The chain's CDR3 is CASSSRGGLADGNEQFF. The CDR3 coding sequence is TGTGCCAGCAGCTCGCGGGGTGGGCTAGCGGATGGGAATGAGCAGTTCTTC.

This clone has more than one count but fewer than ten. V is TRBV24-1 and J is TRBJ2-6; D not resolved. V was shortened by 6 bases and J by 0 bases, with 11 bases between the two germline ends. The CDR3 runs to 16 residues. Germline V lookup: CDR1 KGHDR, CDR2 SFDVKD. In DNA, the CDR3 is TGTGCCACCAGTACACCGAACCTCTCTGGGGCCAACGTCCTGACTTTC. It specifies CATSTPNLSGANVLTF.

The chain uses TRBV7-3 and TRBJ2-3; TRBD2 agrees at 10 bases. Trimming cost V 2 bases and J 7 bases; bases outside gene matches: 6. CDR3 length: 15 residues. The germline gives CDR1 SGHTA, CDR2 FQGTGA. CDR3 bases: TGTGCCAGCAGCTTAGGCCTAGCGGGAGAAAATACGCAGTATTTT. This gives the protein CASSLGLAGENTQYF.

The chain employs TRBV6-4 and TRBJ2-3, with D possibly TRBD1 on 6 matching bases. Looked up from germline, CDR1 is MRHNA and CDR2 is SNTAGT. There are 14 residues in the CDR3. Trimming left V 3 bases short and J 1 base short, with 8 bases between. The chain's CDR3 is CASSERQGTDTQYF. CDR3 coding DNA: TGTGCCAGCAGTGAACGACAGGGCACAGATACGCAGTATTTT.

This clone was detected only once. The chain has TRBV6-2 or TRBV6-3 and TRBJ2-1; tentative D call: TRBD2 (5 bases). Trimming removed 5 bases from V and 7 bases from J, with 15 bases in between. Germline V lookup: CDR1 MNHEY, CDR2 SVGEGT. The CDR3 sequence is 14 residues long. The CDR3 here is CASSSVGGRNEQFF. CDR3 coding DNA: TGTGCCAGCAGTAGCGTAGGCGGGCGGAATGAGCAGTTCTTC.

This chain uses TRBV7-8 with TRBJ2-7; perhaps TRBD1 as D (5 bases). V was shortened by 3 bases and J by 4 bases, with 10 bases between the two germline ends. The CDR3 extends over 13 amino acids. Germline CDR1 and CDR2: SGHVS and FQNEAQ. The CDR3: CASSLRQNYEQYF. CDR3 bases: TGTGCCAGCAGCTTGCGACAGAATTACGAGCAGTACTTC.

The CDR3 region has the DNA TGTGCCAGCAGCCTCCCCGAGCAGTTCTTC. Amino acids: CASSLPEQFF. The chain carries TRBV7-4 and TRBJ2-1; D is unresolved. V was cut by 5 bases and J by 10 bases, with 6 bases left in between. The germline CDR1 and CDR2 sequences are SGHVT and SQSDAQ. CDR3 length: 10 amino acids.

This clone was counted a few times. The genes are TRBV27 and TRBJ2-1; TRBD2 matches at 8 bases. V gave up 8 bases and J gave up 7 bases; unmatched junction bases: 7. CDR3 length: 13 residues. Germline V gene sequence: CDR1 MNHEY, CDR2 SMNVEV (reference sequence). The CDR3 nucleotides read TGTGCCAGCTCCGGGAGGGTTAGGAATGAGCAGTTCTTC. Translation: CASSGRVRNEQFF.

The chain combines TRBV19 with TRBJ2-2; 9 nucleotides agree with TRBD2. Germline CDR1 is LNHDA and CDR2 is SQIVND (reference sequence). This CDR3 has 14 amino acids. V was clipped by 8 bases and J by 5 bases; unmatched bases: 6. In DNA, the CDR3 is TGTGCCAGTTACAGCGGGAGGAAAACCGGGGAGCTGTTTTTT. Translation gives CASYSGRKTGELFF.

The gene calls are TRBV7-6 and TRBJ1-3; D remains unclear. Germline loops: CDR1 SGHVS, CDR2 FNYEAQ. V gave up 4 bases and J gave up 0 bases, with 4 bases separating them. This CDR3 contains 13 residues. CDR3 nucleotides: TGTGCCAGCAGCTCCTCCTCTGGAAACACCATATATTTT. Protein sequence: CASSSSSGNTIYF. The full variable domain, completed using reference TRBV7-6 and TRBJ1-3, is GAGVSQSPRYKVTKRGQDVALRCDPISGHVSLYWYRQALGQGPEFLTYFNYEAQQDKSGLPNDRFSAERPEGSISTLTIQRTEQRDSAMYRCASSSSSGNTIYFGEGSWLTVV.

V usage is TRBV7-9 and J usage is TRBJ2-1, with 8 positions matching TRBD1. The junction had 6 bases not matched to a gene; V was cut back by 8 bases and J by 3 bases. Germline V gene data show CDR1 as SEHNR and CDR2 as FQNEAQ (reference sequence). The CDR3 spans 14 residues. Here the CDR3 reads CASGTGGSYNEQFF. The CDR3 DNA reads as TGTGCCAGCGGCACAGGGGGGAGCTACAATGAGCAGTTCTTC.

DNA for the CDR3: TGCAGCGTTGTTATTGGTGGTACTAGTTACACAGATACGCAGTATTTT. As protein: CSVVIGGTSYTDTQYF. The chain employs TRBV29-1 and TRBJ2-3, with a possible D match to TRBD2 (5 bases). V gave up 4 bases and J gave up 2 bases, with 19 bases separating them. The CDR3 loop spans 16 amino acids. Germline-derived CDR1 and CDR2 are SQVTM and ANQGSEA.

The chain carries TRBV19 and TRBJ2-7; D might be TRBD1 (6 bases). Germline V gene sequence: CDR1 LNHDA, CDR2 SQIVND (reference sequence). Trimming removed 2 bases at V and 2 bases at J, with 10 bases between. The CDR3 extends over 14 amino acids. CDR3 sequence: CASSIIPGAYEQYF. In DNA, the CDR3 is TGTGCCAGTAGTATAATTCCAGGGGCCTACGAGCAGTACTTC.

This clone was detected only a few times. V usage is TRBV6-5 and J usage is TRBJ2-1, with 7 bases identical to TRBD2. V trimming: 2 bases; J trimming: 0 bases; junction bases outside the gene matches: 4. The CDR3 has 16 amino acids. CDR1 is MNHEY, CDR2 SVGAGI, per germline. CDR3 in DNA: TGTGCCAGCAGTTACGGGCGCGGGAGCTCCTACAATGAGCAGTTCTTC. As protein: CASSYGRGSSYNEQFF.

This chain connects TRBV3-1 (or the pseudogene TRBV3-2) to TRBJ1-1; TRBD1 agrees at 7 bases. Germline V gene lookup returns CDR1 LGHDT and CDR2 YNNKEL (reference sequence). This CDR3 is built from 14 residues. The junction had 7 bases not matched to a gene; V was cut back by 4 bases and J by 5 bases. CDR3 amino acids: CASSRGDSATEAFF. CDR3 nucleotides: TGTGCCAGCAGCCGCGGGGACAGCGCGACTGAAGCTTTCTTT.

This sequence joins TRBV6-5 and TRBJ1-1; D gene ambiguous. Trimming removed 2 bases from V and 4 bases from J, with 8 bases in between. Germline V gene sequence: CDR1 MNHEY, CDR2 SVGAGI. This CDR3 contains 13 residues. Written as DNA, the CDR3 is TGTGCCAGCAGTTACCTGGGGAGCACTGAAGCTTTCTTT. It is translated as CASSYLGSTEAFF.

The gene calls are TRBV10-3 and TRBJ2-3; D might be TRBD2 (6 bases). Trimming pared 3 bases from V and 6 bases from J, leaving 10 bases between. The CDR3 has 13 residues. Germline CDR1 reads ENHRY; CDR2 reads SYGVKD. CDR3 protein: CAISDGTSDTQYF. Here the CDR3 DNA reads TGTGCCATCAGTGACGGGACTTCCGATACGCAGTATTTT.

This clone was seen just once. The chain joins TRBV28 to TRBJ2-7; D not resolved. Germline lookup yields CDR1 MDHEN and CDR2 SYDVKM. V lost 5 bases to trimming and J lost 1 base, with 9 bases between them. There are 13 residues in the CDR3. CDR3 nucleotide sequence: TGTGCCAGCAGTCTAACTGATTCCTACGAGCAGTACTTC. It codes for CASSLTDSYEQYF.

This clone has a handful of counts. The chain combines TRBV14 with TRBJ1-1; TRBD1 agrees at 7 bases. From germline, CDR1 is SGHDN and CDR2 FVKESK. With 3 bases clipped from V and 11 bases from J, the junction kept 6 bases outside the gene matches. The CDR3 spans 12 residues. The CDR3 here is CASSHRQGGAFF. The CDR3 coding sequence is TGTGCCAGCAGCCACCGACAGGGAGGTGCTTTCTTT.

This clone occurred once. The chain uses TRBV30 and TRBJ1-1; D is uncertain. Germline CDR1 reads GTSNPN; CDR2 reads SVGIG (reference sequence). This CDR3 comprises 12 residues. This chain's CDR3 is CGLFRRNTEAFF. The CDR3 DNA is TGTGGGCTGTTCCGGAGGAATACTGAAGCTTTCTTT.

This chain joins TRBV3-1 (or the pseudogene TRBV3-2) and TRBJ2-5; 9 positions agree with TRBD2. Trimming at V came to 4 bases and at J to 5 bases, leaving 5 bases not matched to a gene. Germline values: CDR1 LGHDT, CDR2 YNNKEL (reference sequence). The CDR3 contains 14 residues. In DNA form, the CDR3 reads TGTGCCAGCAGCCGTAGCGGGAGTCGGGAGACCCAGTACTTC. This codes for CASSRSGSRETQYF.

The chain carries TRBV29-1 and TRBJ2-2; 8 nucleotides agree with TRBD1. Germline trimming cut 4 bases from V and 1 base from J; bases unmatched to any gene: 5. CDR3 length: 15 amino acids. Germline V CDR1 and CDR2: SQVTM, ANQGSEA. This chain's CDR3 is CSVAIGTGNTGELFF. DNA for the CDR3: TGCAGCGTTGCAATTGGGACAGGGAACACCGGGGAGCTGTTTTTT.

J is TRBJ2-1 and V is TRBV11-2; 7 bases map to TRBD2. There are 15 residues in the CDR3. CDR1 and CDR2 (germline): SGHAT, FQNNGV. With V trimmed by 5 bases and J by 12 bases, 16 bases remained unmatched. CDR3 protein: CASSGRGGRAELQFF. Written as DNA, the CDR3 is TGTGCCAGCAGCGGGAGAGGTGGGAGGGCCGAGTTGCAGTTCTTC.

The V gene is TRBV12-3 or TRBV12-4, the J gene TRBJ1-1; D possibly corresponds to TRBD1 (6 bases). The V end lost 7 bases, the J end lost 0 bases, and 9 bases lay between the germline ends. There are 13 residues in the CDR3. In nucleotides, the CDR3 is TGTGCCAGCACCGGACAGTTGAACACTGAAGCTTTCTTT. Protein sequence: CASTGQLNTEAFF.